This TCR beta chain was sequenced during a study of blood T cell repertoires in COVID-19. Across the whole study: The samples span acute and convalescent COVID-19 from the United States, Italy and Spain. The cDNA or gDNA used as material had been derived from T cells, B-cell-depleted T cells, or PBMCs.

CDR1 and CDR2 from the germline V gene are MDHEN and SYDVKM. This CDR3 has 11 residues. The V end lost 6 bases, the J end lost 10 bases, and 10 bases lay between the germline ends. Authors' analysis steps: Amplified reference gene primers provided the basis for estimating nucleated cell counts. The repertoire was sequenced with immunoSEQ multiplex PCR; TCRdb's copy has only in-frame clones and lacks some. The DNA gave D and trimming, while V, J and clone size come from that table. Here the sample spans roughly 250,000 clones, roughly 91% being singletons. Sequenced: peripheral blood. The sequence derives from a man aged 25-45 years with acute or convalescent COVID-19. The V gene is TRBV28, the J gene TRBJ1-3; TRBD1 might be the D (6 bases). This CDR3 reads CASRRGGTIYF. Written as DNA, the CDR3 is TGTGCCAGCAGGAGGGGGGGGACCATATATTTT.